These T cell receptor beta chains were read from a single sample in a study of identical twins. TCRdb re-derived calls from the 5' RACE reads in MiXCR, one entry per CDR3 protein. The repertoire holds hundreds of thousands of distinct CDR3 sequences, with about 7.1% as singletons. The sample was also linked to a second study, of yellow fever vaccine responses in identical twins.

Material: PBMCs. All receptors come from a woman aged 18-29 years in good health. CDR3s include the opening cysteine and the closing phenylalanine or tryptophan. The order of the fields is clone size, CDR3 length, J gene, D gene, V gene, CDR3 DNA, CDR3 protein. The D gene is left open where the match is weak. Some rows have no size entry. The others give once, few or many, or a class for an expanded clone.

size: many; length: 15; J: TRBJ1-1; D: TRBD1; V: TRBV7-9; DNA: TGTGCCAGCAGCTTAGCGACAGGGATGAACACTGAAGCTTTCTTT; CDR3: CASSLATGMNTEAFF
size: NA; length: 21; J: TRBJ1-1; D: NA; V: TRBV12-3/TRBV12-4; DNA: TGTGCCAGCAGTTTACAGGGAGTTAGGGGGGTTGGGTTCCTGATTAACACTGAAGCTTTCTTT; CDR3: CASSLQGVRGVGFLINTEAFF
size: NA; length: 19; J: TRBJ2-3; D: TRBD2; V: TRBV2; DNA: TGTACCAGCTGGGGCGGGGGGGCACCTTATGGGCAAAGCGCAGATACGCAGTATTTT; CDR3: CTSWGGGAPYGQSADTQYF
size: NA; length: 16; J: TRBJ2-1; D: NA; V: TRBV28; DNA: TGTGCCAGCAGTTTATTGGGGGGGGCTTACTACAATGAGCAGTTCTTC; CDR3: CASSLLGGAYYNEQFF
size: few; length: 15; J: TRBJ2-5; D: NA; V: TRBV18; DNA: TGTGCCAGCTCACCACCTGGGCTCGCACAAGAGACCCAGTACTTC; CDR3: CASSPPGLAQETQYF
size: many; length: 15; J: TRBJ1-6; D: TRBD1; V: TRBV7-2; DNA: TGTGCCAGCAGCAACCGGGACAGGGTCAGTTCACCCCTCCACTTT; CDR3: CASSNRDRVSSPLHF
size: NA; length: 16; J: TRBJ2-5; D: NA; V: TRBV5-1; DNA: TGCGCCAGCAGCTTGGGCTGGGGTACCCGACAAGAGACCCAGTACTTC; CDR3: CASSLGWGTRQETQYF
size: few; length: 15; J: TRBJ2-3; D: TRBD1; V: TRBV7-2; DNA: TGTGCCAGCAGCCCGGGACAGCTTAGCACAGATACGCAGTATTTT; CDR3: CASSPGQLSTDTQYF
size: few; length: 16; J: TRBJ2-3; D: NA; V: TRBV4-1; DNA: TGCGCCAGCAGCCAATTATACCCGGACCCAGCGGATACGCAGTATTTT; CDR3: CASSQLYPDPADTQYF
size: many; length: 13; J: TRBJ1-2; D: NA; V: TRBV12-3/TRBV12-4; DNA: TGTGCCAGCAGACTAGAGTGGAACTATGGCTACACCTTC; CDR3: CASRLEWNYGYTF
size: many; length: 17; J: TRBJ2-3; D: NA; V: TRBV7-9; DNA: TGTGCCAGCCTCACCCGTTCAGAGTACGCTAGCACAGATACGCAGTATTTT; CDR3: CASLTRSEYASTDTQYF
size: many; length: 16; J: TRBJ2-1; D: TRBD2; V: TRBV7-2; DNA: TGTGCCAGCAGCCACCTGGGGCTAGCGGGGGGAGGTGAGCAGTTCTTC; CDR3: CASSHLGLAGGGEQFF
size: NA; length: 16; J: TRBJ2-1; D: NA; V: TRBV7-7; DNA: TGTGCCAGCAGCTTAGTGTCGGGAGCAAGGTACAATGAGCAGTTCTTC; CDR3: CASSLVSGARYNEQFF
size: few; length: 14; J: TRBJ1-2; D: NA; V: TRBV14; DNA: TGTGCCAGCAGCCAAACGGGATTGCGCCATGGCTACACCTTC; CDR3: CASSQTGLRHGYTF
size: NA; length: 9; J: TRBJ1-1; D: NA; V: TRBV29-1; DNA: TGCAGCGTTGCAGGAGGAGCTTTCTTT; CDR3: CSVAGGAFF